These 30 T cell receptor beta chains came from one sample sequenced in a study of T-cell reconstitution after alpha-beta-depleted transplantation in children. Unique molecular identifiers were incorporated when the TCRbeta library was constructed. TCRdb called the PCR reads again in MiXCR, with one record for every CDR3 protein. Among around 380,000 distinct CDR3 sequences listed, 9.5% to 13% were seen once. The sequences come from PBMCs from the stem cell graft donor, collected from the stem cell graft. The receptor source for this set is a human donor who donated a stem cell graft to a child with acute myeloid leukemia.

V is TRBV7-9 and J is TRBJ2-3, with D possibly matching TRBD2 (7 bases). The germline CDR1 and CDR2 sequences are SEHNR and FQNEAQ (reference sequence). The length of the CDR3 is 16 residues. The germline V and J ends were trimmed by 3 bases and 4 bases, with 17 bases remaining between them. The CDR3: CASSLVGGPVSDTQYF. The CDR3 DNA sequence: TGTGCCAGCAGCTTGGTCGGGGGGCCGGTATCAGATACGCAGTATTTT.

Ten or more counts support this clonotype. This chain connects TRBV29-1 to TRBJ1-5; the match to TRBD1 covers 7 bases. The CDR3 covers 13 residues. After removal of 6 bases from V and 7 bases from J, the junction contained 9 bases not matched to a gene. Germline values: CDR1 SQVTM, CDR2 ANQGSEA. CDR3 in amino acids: CSVGQGDGQPQHF. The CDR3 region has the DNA TGCAGCGTCGGTCAGGGGGATGGCCAGCCCCAGCATTTT.

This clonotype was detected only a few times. The CDR3 sequence is CSAREGFVNTGELFF. CDR3 nucleotides: TGCAGTGCCCGAGAAGGGTTTGTGAACACCGGGGAGCTGTTTTTT. The genes are TRBV20-1 and TRBJ2-2; D is unresolved. V was pared by 6 bases and J by 1 base, with 15 bases between. CDR3 length: 15 amino acids. Germline values: CDR1 DFQATT, CDR2 SNEGSKA (reference sequence).

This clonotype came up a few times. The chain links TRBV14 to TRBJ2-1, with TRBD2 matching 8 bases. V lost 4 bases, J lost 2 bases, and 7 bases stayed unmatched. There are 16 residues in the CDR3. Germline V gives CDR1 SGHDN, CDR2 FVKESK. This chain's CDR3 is CASSPLSGKAYNEQFF. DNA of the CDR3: TGTGCCAGCAGCCCCCTTAGCGGGAAGGCCTACAATGAGCAGTTCTTC.

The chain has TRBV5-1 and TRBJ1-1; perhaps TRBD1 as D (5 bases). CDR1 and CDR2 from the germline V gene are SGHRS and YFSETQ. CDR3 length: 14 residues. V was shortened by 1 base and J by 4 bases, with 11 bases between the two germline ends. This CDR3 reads CASSLIGGSTEAFF. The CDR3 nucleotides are TGCGCCAGCAGCTTGATTGGGGGGAGCACTGAAGCTTTCTTT.

The CDR3 here is CASSLEGQARQETQYF. The CDR3 nucleotides are TGTGCCAGCAGCTTAGAGGGACAGGCCAGACAAGAGACCCAGTACTTC. The rearrangement links TRBV11-2 to TRBJ2-5; 8 bases agree with TRBD1. The CDR3 has 16 amino acids. Looked up from germline, CDR1 is SGHAT and CDR2 is FQNNGV. The V and J ends lost 0 bases and 2 bases, in that order; junction bases with no gene match: 5. The complete variable domain, with remaining parts taken from reference TRBV11-2 and TRBJ2-5, reads EAGVAQSPRYKIIEKRQSVAFWCNPISGHATLYWYQQILGQGPKLLIQFQNNGVVDDSQLPKDRFSAERLKGVDSTLKIQPAKLEDSAVYLCASSLEGQARQETQYFGPGTRLLVL.

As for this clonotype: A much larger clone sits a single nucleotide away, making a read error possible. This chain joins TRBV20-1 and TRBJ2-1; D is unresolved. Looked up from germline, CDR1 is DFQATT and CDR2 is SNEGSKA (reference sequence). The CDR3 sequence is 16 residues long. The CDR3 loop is CCASPVAASSYNEQFF. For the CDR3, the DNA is TGCTGTGCTAGTCCCGTAGCAGCTAGCTCCTACAATGAGCAGTTCTTC.

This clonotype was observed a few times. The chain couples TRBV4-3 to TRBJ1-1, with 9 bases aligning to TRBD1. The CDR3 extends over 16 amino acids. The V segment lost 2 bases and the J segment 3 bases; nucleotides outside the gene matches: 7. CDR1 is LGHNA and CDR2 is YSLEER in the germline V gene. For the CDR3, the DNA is TGCGCCAGCAGCCAATCGCACAGGGGGCTGGACACTGAAGCTTTCTTT. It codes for CASSQSHRGLDTEAFF.

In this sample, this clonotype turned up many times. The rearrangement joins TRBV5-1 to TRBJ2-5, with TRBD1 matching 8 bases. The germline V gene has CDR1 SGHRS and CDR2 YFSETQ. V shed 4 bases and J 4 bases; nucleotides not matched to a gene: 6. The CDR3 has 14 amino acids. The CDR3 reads CASSPGTGSETQYF. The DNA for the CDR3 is TGCGCCAGCAGCCCCGGGACAGGCTCAGAGACCCAGTACTTC.

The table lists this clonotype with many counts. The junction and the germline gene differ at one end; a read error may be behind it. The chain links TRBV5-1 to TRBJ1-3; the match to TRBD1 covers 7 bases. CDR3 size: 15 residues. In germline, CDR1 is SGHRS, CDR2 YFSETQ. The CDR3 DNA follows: TGTGCCAGCAGCTTGGGACAGAGCTCTGGAAACACCATATATTTT. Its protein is CASSLGQSSGNTIYF.

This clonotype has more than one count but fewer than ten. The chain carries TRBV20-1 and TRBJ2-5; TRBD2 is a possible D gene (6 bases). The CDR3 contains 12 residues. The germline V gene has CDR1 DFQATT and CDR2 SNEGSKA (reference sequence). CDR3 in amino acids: CSPGDLLETQYF. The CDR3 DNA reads TGCAGCCCGGGGGACCTCCTAGAGACCCAGTACTTC.

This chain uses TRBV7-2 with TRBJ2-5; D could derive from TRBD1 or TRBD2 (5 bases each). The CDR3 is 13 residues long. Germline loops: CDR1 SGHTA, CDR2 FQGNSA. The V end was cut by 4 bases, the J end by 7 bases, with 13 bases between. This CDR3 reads CASSWVGDGTQYF. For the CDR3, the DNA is TGTGCCAGCAGCTGGGTAGGGGACGGGACCCAGTACTTC.

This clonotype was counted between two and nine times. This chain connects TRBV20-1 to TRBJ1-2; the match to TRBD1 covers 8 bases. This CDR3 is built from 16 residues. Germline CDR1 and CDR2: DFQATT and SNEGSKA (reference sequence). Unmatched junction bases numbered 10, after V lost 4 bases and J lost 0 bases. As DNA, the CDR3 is TGCAGTGCTAATCCCCAATACAGGGGGACTAACTATGGCTACACCTTC. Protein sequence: CSANPQYRGTNYGYTF.

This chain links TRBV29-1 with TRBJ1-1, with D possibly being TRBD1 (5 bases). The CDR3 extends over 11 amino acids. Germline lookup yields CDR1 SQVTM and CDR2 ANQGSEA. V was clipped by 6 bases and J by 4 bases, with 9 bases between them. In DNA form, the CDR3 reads TGCAGCGTGCGGGGGGGCACTGAAGCTTTCTTT. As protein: CSVRGGTEAFF.

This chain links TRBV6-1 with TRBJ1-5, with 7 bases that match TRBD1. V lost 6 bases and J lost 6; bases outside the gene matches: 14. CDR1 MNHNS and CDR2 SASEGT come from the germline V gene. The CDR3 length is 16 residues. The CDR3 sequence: CASRERTGVGGQPQHF. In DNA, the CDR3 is TGTGCCAGCAGGGAAAGGACAGGTGTGGGTGGTCAGCCCCAGCATTTT.

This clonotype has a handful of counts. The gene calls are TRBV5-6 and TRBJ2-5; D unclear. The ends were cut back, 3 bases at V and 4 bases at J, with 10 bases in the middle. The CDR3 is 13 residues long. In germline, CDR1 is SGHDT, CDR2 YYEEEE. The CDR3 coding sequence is TGTGCCAGCAGCTGGGCCCCGGCAGAGACCCAGTACTTC. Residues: CASSWAPAETQYF. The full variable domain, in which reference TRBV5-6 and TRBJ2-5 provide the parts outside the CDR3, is DAGVTQSPTHLIKTRGQQVTLRCSPKSGHDTVSWYQQALGQGPQFIFQYYEEEERQRGNFPDRFSGHQFPNYSSELNVNALLLGDSALYLCASSWAPAETQYFGPGTRLLVL.

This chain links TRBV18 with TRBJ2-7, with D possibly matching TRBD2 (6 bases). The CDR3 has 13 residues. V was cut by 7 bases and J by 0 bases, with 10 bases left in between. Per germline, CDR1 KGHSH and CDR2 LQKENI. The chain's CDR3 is CASLSGVSYEQYF. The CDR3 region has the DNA TGTGCCAGCTTATCGGGGGTCTCCTACGAGCAGTACTTC.

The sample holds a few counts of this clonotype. DNA of the CDR3: TGCGCCAGCCTTAAAGGGGGGAACACCGGGGAGCTGTTTTTT. Protein: CASLKGGNTGELFF. V usage is TRBV5-1 and J usage is TRBJ2-2; perhaps TRBD1 as D (6 bases). Trimming pared 7 bases from V and 1 base from J, leaving 11 bases between. Germline V gives CDR1 SGHRS, CDR2 YFSETQ. This CDR3 has 14 amino acids.

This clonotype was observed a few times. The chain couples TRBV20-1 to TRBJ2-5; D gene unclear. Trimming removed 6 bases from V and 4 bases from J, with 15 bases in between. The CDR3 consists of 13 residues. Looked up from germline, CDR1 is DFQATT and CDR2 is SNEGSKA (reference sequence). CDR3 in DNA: TGCAGTGCGGCCTCAGATGGCGGAGAGACCCAGTACTTC. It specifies CSAASDGGETQYF.

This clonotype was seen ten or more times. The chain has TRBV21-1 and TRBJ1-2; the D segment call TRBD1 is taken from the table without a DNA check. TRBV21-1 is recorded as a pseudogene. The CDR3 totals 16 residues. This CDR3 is CASSNQGQGDGYGYTF. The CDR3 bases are TGTGCCAGCAGCAACCAAGGACAGGGGGATGGCTATGGCTACACCTTC.

The CDR3 bases are TGTGCCAGCTCACCACAGGGGGCCGGTGCTAACTATGGCTACACCTTC. Encoded protein: CASSPQGAGANYGYTF. The rearrangement links TRBV18 to TRBJ1-2, with 7 bases identical to TRBD1. This CDR3 contains 16 residues. Germline lookup yields CDR1 KGHSH and CDR2 LQKENI. The V gene end was trimmed by 1 base and the J gene end by 0 bases; junction bases not matched to a gene: 5.

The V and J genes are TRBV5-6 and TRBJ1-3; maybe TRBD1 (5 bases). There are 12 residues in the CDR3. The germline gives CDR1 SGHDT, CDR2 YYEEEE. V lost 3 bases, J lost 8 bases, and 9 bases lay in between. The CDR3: CASSSTGDTIYF. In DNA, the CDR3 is TGTGCCAGCAGCTCAACAGGAGACACCATATATTTT.

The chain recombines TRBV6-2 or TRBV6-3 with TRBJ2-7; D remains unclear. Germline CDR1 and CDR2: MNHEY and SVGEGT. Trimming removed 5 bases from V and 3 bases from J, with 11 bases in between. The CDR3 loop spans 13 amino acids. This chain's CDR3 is CASSKELSYEQYF. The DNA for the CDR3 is TGTGCCAGCAGTAAGGAACTAAGCTACGAGCAGTACTTC.

The CDR3 nucleotides are TGTGCCAGCAGCGCCCTCCGGGACAGAGGATTCGGGGAGCTGTTTTTT. It codes for CASSALRDRGFGELFF. This sequence joins TRBV9 and TRBJ2-2; TRBD1 aligns across 7 bases. V dropped 3 bases and J dropped 7; count of bases not matched to a gene: 12. Per germline, CDR1 SGDLS and CDR2 YYNGEE. CDR3 length: 16 amino acids. Using reference TRBV9 and TRBJ2-2 for the parts outside the CDR3, the full variable domain is DSGVTQTPKHLITATGQRVTLRCSPRSGDLSVYWYQQSLDQGLQFLIQYYNGEERAKGNILERFSAQQFPDLHSELNLSSLELGDSALYFCASSALRDRGFGELFFGEGSRLTVL.

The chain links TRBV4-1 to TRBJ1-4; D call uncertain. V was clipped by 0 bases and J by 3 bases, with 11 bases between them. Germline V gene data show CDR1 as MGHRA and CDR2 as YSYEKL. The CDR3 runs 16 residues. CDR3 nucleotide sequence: TGCGCCAGCAGCCAAGATACCGACGGTCCTAATGAAAAACTGTTTTTT. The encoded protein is CASSQDTDGPNEKLFF.

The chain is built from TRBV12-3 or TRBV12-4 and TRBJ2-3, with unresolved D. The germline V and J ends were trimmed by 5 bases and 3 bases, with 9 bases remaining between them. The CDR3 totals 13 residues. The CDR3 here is CASSGAGTDTQYF. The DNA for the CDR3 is TGTGCCAGCAGTGGAGCCGGGACAGATACGCAGTATTTT.

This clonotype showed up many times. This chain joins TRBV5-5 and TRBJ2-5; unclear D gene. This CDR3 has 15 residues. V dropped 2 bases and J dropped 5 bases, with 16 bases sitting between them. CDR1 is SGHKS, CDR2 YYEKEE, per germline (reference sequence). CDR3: CASSFLGTDGETQYF. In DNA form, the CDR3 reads TGTGCCAGCAGCTTTCTGGGTACGGATGGGGAGACCCAGTACTTC.

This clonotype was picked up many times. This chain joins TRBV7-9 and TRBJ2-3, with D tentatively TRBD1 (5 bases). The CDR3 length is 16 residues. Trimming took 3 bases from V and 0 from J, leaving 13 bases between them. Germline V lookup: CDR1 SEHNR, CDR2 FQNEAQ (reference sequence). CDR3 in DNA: TGTGCCAGCAGCTTTCCTAGGACACAGAGCACAGATACGCAGTATTTT. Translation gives CASSFPRTQSTDTQYF.

DNA for the CDR3: TGTGCCAGCCAGGGGGCCGGGGTTAATCAGCCCCAGCATTTT. It is translated as CASQGAGVNQPQHF. The chain couples TRBV28 to TRBJ1-5, with 8 bases that match TRBD1. CDR3 length equals 14 residues. V lost 8 bases and J lost 4; bases outside the gene matches: 7. Germline CDR1 is MDHEN and CDR2 is SYDVKM.

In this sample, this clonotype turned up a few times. The CDR3: CASSLSTQGSYGYTF. Written as DNA, the CDR3 is TGCGCCAGCAGCTTATCGACCCAGGGCTCCTATGGCTACACCTTC. The chain has TRBV5-1 and TRBJ1-2; tentatively, D is TRBD1 (5 bases). This CDR3 comprises 15 residues. Trimming pared 2 bases from V and 4 bases from J, leaving 15 bases between. Germline CDR1 is SGHRS and CDR2 is YFSETQ.